A single sample gave rise to the 15 T cell receptor beta chains below, sequenced in a study of blood T cell repertoires in COVID-19. TCRdb keeps only in-frame clones here, not all; method: immunoSEQ multiplex PCR. Among approximately 440,000 clones listed, approximately 90% were seen once. The material sequenced was peripheral blood. These TCRs come from a woman aged 45 to 65 with COVID-19, enrolled during active disease.

This rearrangement joins TRBV11-2 to TRBJ1-5, with D possibly being TRBD1 (5 bases). Germline V CDR1 and CDR2: SGHAT, FQNNGV. The CDR3 extends over 15 amino acids. Trimming pared 3 bases from V and 4 bases from J, leaving 13 bases between. Here the CDR3 reads CASSLGGEVNQPQHF. The CDR3 bases are TGTGCCAGCAGCTTGGGAGGGGAGGTAAATCAGCCCCAGCATTTT. Filled out from reference TRBV11-2 and TRBJ1-5, the complete variable domain reads EAGVAQSPRYKIIEKRQSVAFWCNPISGHATLYWYQQILGQGPKLLIQFQNNGVVDDSQLPKDRFSAERLKGVDSTLKIQPAKLEDSAVYLCASSLGGEVNQPQHFGDGTRLSIL.

The chain couples TRBV14 to TRBJ1-3; D call uncertain. CDR3 size: 14 residues. V lost 5 bases and J 0 bases, leaving 8 bases between the germline ends. CDR1 and CDR2 from the germline V gene are SGHDN and FVKESK. The DNA of the CDR3 is TGTGCCAGCAGCGACCGCGGCTCTGGAAACACCATATATTTT. Translated: CASSDRGSGNTIYF.

This chain connects TRBV24-1 to TRBJ1-4; maybe TRBD1 (5 bases). The CDR3 has 18 residues. Looked up from germline, CDR1 is KGHDR and CDR2 is SFDVKD. Trimming shortened V by 0 bases and J by 0 bases, and 13 bases separated the two germline ends. The CDR3 nucleotides read TGTGCCACCAGTGATTTGCAAACAGGTCCTGCAACTAATGAAAAACTGTTTTTT. It codes for CATSDLQTGPATNEKLFF.

This chain uses TRBV9 with TRBJ2-3, with 7 nucleotides matching TRBD2. Germline CDR1 SGDLS, CDR2 YYNGEE. CDR3 size: 14 residues. The junction had 4 bases not matched to a gene; V was cut back by 2 bases and J by 4 bases. This CDR3 is CASSVLAEADTQYF. The CDR3 bases are TGTGCCAGCAGCGTTCTAGCGGAAGCAGATACGCAGTATTTT.

The chain has TRBV6-5 and TRBJ1-2, with TRBD1 matching over 8 bases. The CDR3 extends over 14 amino acids. J lost 5 bases, V lost 8 bases, and 10 bases had no gene match. Germline values: CDR1 MNHEY, CDR2 SVGAGI. CDR3 DNA: TGTGCCAGCCCTAGACAGGGGAGAAAGTATGGCTACACCTTC. It translates to CASPRQGRKYGYTF.

The chain combines TRBV27 with TRBJ1-6, with TRBD1 as a possible D gene (5 bases). CDR3 length: 16 residues. CDR1 and CDR2 (germline): MNHEY, SMNVEV (reference sequence). V lost 4 bases to trimming and J lost 0 bases, with 10 bases between them. The CDR3 nucleotides read TGTGCCAGCAGTTCAGCCGGGGGCTCCTATAATTCACCCCTCCACTTT. Encoded protein: CASSSAGGSYNSPLHF.

Only one count was recorded for this clone. The V and J genes are TRBV27 and TRBJ1-6; D is undetermined. CDR1 is MNHEY and CDR2 is SMNVEV in the germline V gene (reference sequence). The CDR3 length is 15 residues. Trimming removed 5 bases from V and 4 bases from J, with 12 bases in between. The CDR3 region is CASSPPGSYNSPLHF. The CDR3 coding sequence is TGTGCCAGCAGTCCTCCGGGATCTTATAATTCACCCCTCCACTTT.

Here the CDR3 reads CASSSGLAGYNEQFF. CDR3 nucleotides: TGTGCCAGCAGCTCGGGACTAGCGGGGTACAATGAGCAGTTCTTC. The chain has TRBV11-1 and TRBJ2-1; 13 bases map to TRBD2. The CDR3 sequence is 15 residues long. Germline loops: CDR1 SGHAT, CDR2 FQDESV (reference sequence). V shed 4 bases and J 4 bases; nucleotides not matched to a gene: 1.

The chain links TRBV2 to TRBJ2-7; D is unclear. The germline gives CDR1 SNHLY, CDR2 FYNNEI. The length of the CDR3 is 13 residues. Deletions cut 6 bases from V and 10 bases from J, with 19 bases between. In DNA, the CDR3 is TGTGCCAGCAGGCGGCTAAGGTTCTCGGAACAGTACTTC. It codes for CASRRLRFSEQYF.

This chain uses TRBV19 with TRBJ1-1, with a weak D call TRBD1 (5 bases). CDR3 length: 14 amino acids. Germline V gene data show CDR1 as LNHDA and CDR2 as SQIVND (reference sequence). Trimming removed 7 bases from V and 1 base from J, with 13 bases in between. CDR3 sequence: CASNLRQPNTEAFF. CDR3 coding DNA: TGTGCCAGTAATCTGAGACAGCCGAACACTGAAGCTTTCTTT.

This chain connects TRBV9 to TRBJ2-7, with 13 bases matching TRBD2. CDR1 and CDR2 from the germline V gene are SGDLS and YYNGEE. This CDR3 is 19 amino acids long. The junction had 13 bases not matched to a gene; V was cut back by 4 bases and J by 0 bases. The CDR3 DNA reads TGTGCCAGCAGCCCCAGGGCCGGGACTAGCGGGAAGAGCTCCTACGAGCAGTACTTC. Its protein is CASSPRAGTSGKSSYEQYF. The variable domain in full, with the rest retrieved from reference TRBV9 and TRBJ2-7, is DSGVTQTPKHLITATGQRVTLRCSPRSGDLSVYWYQQSLDQGLQFLIQYYNGEERAKGNILERFSAQQFPDLHSELNLSSLELGDSALYFCASSPRAGTSGKSSYEQYFGPGTRLTVT.

The chain combines TRBV5-6 with TRBJ2-3, with 7 bases that match TRBD2. CDR3 length: 14 amino acids. V shed 7 bases and J 1 base; nucleotides not matched to a gene: 6. Germline lookup yields CDR1 SGHDT and CDR2 YYEEEE. Here the CDR3 reads CASSRSGGTDTQYF. For the CDR3, the DNA is TGTGCCAGCTCCAGGAGCGGGGGCACAGATACGCAGTATTTT.

V usage is TRBV9 and J usage is TRBJ1-3; D is possibly TRBD1 (5 bases). CDR1 and CDR2 (germline): SGDLS, YYNGEE. This CDR3 comprises 17 residues. Trimming stripped 0 bases from V and 0 bases from J, with 13 bases between. CDR3 bases: TGTGCCAGCAGCGTAGAAAGACAGACGTACTCTGGAAACACCATATATTTT. It yields the protein CASSVERQTYSGNTIYF.

This chain uses TRBV30 with TRBJ2-3, with TRBD2 matching over 8 bases. Trimming at V came to 3 bases and at J to 2 bases, leaving 4 bases not matched to a gene. Germline CDR1 reads GTSNPN; CDR2 reads SVGIG (reference sequence). The CDR3 extends over 14 amino acids. CDR3 loop: CAWRRGGPTDTQYF. In DNA form, the CDR3 reads TGTGCCTGGAGACGGGGGGGGCCCACAGATACGCAGTATTTT.

V and J are TRBV11-1 and TRBJ1-5, with TRBD1 matching 10 bases. Germline CDR1 and CDR2: SGHAT and FQDESV (reference sequence). V gave up 6 bases and J gave up 7 bases; unmatched junction bases: 3. There are 13 residues in the CDR3. The CDR3 bases are TGTGCCAGCAGAGGGACAGGGGCCCAGCCCCAGCATTTT. Translation: CASRGTGAQPQHF. The complete variable domain, with remaining parts taken from reference TRBV11-1 and TRBJ1-5, reads EAEVAQSPRYKITEKSQAVAFWCDPISGHATLYWYRQILGQGPELLVQFQDESVVDDSQLPKDRFSAERLKGVDSTLKIQPAELGDSAMYLCASRGTGAQPQHFGDGTRLSIL.